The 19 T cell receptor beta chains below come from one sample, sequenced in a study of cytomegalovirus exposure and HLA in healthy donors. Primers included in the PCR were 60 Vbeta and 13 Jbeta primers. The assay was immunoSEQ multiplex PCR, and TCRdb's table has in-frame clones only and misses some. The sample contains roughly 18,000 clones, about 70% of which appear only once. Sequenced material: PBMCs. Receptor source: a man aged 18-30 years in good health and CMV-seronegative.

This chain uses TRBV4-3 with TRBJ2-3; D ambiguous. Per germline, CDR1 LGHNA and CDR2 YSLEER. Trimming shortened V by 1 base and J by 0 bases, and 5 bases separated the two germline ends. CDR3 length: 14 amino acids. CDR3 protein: CASSQVMSTDTQYF. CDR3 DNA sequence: TGCGCCAGCAGCCAAGTAATGAGCACAGATACGCAGTATTTT.

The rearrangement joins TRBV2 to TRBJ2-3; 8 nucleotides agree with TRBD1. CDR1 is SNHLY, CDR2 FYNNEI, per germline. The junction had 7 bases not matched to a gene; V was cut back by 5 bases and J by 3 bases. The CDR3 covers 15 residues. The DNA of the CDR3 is TGTGCCAGCAGTCCGACAGGGGTTGCAACAGATACGCAGTATTTT. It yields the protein CASSPTGVATDTQYF.

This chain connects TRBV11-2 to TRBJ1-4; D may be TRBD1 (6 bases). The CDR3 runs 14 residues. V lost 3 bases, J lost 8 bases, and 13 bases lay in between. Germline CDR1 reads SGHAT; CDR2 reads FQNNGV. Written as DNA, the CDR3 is TGTGCCAGCAGCTTGCAGGGGTTTGGAGAAAAACTGTTTTTT. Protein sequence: CASSLQGFGEKLFF.

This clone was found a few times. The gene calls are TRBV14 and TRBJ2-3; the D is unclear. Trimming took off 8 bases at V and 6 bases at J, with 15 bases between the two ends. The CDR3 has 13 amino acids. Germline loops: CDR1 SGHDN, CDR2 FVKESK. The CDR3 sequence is CASGYNRRDTQYF. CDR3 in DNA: TGTGCCAGCGGGTATAACAGAAGGGATACGCAGTATTTT.

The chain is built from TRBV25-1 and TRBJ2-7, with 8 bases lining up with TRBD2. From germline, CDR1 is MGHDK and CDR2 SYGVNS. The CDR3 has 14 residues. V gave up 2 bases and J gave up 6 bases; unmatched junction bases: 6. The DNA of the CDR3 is TGTGCCAGCAGTGAACTTGCGGGAGGTGCCGAGCAGTACTTC. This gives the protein CASSELAGGAEQYF.

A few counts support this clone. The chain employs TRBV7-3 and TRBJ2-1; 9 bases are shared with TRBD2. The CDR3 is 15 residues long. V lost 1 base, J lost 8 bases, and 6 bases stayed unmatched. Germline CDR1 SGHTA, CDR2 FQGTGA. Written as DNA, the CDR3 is TGTGCCAGCAGCTTAATTGGGACTAGCTCCCATGAGCAGTTCTTC. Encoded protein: CASSLIGTSSHEQFF.

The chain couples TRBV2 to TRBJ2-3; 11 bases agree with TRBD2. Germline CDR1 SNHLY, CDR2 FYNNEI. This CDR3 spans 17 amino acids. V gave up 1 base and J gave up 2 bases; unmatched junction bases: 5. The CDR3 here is CASSEVASGGNTDTQYF. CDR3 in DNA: TGTGCCAGCAGTGAAGTAGCTAGCGGGGGGAACACAGATACGCAGTATTTT. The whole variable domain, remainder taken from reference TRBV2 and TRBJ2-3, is EPEVTQTPSHQVTQMGQEVILRCVPISNHLYFYWYRQILGQKVEFLVSFYNNEISEKSEIFDDQFSVERPDGSNFTLKIRSTKLEDSAMYFCASSEVASGGNTDTQYFGPGTRLTVL.

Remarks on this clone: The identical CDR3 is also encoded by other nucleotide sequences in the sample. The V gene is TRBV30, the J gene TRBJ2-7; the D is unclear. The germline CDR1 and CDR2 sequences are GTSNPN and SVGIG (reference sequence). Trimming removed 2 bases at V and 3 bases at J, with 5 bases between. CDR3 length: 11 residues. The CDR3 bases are TGTGCCTGGAGTCTAAACTACGAGCAGTACTTC. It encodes CAWSLNYEQYF.

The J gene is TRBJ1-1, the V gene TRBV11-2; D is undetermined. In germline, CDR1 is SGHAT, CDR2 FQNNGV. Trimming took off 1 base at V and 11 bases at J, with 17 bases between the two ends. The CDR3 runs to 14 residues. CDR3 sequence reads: CASSLVPGTEMAFF. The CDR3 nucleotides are TGTGCCAGCAGCTTAGTTCCAGGAACCGAGATGGCTTTCTTT.

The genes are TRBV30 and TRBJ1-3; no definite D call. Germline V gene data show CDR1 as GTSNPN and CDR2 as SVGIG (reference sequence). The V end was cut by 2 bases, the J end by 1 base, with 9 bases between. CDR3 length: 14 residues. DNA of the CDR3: TGTGCCTGGAGTAATAGAGGGTCTGGAAACACCATATATTTT. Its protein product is CAWSNRGSGNTIYF.

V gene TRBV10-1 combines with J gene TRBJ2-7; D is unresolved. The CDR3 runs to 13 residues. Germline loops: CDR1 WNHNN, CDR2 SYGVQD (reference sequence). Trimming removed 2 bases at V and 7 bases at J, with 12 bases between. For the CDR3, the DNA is TGCGCCAGCAGTGAGCGGCCAGTCGGGGAGCAGTACTTC. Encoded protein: CASSERPVGEQYF.

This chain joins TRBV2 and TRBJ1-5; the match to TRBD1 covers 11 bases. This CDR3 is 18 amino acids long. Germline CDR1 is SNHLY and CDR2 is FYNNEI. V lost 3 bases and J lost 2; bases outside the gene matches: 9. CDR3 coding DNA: TGTGCCAGCAGTGATTCTCTGGGACAGGGGGGTGGCAATCAGCCCCAGCATTTT. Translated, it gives CASSDSLGQGGGNQPQHF.

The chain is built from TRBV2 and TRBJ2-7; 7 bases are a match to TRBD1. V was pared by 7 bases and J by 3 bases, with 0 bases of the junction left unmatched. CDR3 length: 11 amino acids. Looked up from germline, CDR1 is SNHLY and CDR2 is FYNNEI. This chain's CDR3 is CASTGGYEQYF. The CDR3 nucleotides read TGTGCCAGCACAGGGGGCTACGAGCAGTACTTC.

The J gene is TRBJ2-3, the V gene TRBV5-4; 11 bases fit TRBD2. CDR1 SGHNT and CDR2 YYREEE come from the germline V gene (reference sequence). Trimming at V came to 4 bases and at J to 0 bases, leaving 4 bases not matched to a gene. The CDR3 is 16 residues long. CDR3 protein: CASSAGLAVSTDTQYF. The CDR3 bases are TGTGCCAGCAGCGCGGGACTAGCGGTTAGCACAGATACGCAGTATTTT.

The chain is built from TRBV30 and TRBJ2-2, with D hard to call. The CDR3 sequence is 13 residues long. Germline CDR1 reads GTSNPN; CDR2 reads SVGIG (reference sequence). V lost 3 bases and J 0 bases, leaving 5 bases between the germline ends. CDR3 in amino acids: CAWRGSNTGELFF. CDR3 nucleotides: TGTGCCTGGAGGGGCTCGAACACCGGGGAGCTGTTTTTT.

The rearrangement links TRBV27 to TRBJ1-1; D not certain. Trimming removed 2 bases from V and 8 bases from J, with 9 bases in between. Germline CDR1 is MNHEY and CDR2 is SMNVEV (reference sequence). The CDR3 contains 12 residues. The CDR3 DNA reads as TGTGCCAGCAGTTTAACATTCGGGGAAGCTTTCTTT. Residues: CASSLTFGEAFF.

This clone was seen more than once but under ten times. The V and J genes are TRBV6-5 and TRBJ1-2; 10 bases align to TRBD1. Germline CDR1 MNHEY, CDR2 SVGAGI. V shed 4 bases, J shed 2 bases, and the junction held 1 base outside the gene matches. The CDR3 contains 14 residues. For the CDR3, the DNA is TGTGCCAGCAGTTCGGGACAGGGGAACTATGGCTACACCTTC. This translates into CASSSGQGNYGYTF.

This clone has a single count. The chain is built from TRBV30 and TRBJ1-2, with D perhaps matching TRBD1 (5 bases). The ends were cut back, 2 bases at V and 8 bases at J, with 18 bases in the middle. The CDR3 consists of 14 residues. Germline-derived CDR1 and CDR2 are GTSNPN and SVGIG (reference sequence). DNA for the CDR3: TGTGCCTGGAGTCGGCGGGGGGTAACCGTCGGCTACACCTTC. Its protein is CAWSRRGVTVGYTF.

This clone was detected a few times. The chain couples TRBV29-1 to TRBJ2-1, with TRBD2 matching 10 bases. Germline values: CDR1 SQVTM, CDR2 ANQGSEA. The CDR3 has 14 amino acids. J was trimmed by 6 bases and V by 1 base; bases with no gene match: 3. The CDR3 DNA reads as TGCAGCGTTGAAGCACTAGCGGGACGCAATGAGCAGTTCTTC. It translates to CSVEALAGRNEQFF.